This TCR beta chain is drawn from a study of STAT3 mutations in large granular lymphocyte leukemia. Study results and limitations: In T-cell large granular lymphocyte leukemia, about half of patients showed multiple immunodominant subclonotypes. Clonal expansion was inferred from other time points because no sample existed at each clone's first appearance. TCR clonotype switching after therapy occurred in about 35% of the 18 patients.

Average productive template count per sample was some 44,000. The repertoire was sequenced with immunoSEQ multiplex PCR; TCRdb's copy has only in-frame clones and lacks some. The top ten hold under 40% of the sample, which has 1,000 or so clones, about 34% seen once. V was cut by 0 bases and J by 5 bases, with 5 bases left in between. CDR3 length: 12 amino acids. Germline V gene data show CDR1 as GTSNPN and CDR2 as SVGIG (reference sequence). In the case of this clone: As yet, its antigen is unknown.

The chain combines TRBV30 with TRBJ1-5, with D unclear. The sequenced sample was PBMCs. The TCR sequence derives from a human donor with T large granular lymphocyte leukemia. Some clones in this sample may be carry-over from other donors' samples. CDR3 in amino acids: CAWSVRDQPQHF. The DNA of the CDR3 is TGTGCCTGGAGTGTGAGGGATCAGCCCCAGCATTTT.